The rows below give T cell receptor beta chains drawn from one sample of a study of T cell changes during pregnancy in multiple sclerosis. TCRdb keeps only in-frame clones here, not all; method: immunoSEQ multiplex PCR. The profile shows over 35,000 clones, 80% to 95% of them singletons. This specimen was CD8+ T cells from peripheral blood mononuclear cells, taken in the first trimester of pregnancy. The receptors were sampled from a female donor with multiple sclerosis, enrolled in a pregnancy study. Both conserved end residues are part of each CDR3. A D gene is named only where the DNA matches it firmly. A row's size may be missing; if present it is once, few, many or a size class.

j_gene: TRBJ1-1
d_gene: .
abundance: once
v_gene: TRBV10-1
CDR3aa: CASSLDIRRTEAFF
CDR3nt: TGCGCCAGCAGCTTGGACATCCGACGGACTGAAGCTTTCTTT

j_gene: TRBJ2-3
d_gene: .
abundance: .
v_gene: TRBV5-6
CDR3aa: CASSSRLRDTQYF
CDR3nt: TGTGCCAGCAGCTCTCGACTCCGTGATACGCAGTATTTT

j_gene: TRBJ1-1
d_gene: .
abundance: once
v_gene: TRBV5-1
CDR3aa: CASTAGAVEAFF
CDR3nt: TGCGCCAGCACCGCCGGTGCGGTTGAAGCTTTCTTT

j_gene: TRBJ1-2
d_gene: TRBD1
abundance: .
v_gene: TRBV6-5
CDR3aa: CASSDRGPGYTF
CDR3nt: TGTGCCAGCAGTGACAGGGGGCCTGGCTACACCTTC

j_gene: TRBJ1-1
d_gene: TRBD1
abundance: .
v_gene: TRBV27
CDR3aa: CASSLLRTGGNTEAFF
CDR3nt: TGTGCCAGCAGTTTGCTTCGGACAGGGGGGAACACTGAAGCTTTCTTT

j_gene: TRBJ2-3
d_gene: .
abundance: .
v_gene: TRBV9
CDR3aa: CASSVGSGLHTQYF
CDR3nt: TGTGCCAGCAGCGTAGGCAGTGGCCTCCATACGCAGTATTTT

j_gene: TRBJ2-5
d_gene: .
abundance: .
v_gene: TRBV20-1
CDR3aa: CSADYQETQYF
CDR3nt: TGCAGCGCGGACTACCAAGAGACCCAGTACTTC

j_gene: TRBJ1-5
d_gene: .
abundance: .
v_gene: TRBV2
CDR3aa: CASSDGYRSLGGNQPQHF
CDR3nt: TGTGCCAGCAGTGACGGGTATAGAAGCCTTGGTGGCAATCAGCCCCAGCATTTT

j_gene: TRBJ2-3
d_gene: TRBD1
abundance: .
v_gene: TRBV6-4
CDR3aa: CASSDSGTGSDTQYF
CDR3nt: TGTGCCAGCAGTGACTCCGGGACAGGGTCAGATACGCAGTATTTT

j_gene: TRBJ1-1
d_gene: .
abundance: few
v_gene: TRBV9
CDR3aa: CASSVGGGTTEAFF
CDR3nt: TGTGCCAGCAGCGTAGGCGGGGGAACCACTGAAGCTTTCTTT

j_gene: TRBJ2-7
d_gene: TRBD2
abundance: once
v_gene: TRBV9
CDR3aa: CASSVGGSAYEQYF
CDR3nt: TGTGCCAGCAGCGTAGGCGGGAGCGCCTACGAGCAGTACTTC

j_gene: TRBJ2-1
d_gene: .
abundance: .
v_gene: TRBV14
CDR3aa: CASSRYYHNEQFF
CDR3nt: TGTGCCAGCAGCCGATACTACCACAATGAGCAGTTCTTC

j_gene: TRBJ2-2
d_gene: .
abundance: .
v_gene: TRBV5-6
CDR3aa: CATKMRVSGELFF
CDR3nt: TGTGCCACTAAGATGCGGGTTAGCGGGGAGCTGTTTTTT

j_gene: TRBJ2-5
d_gene: .
abundance: .
v_gene: TRBV7-2
CDR3aa: CASSLDLGGIAGTQYF
CDR3nt: TGTGCCAGCAGCTTAGATCTCGGCGGGATCGCGGGGACCCAGTACTTC

j_gene: TRBJ2-2
d_gene: TRBD2
abundance: .
v_gene: TRBV13
CDR3aa: CASSLGLLAGDTGELFF
CDR3nt: TGTGCCAGCAGCTTAGGATTACTAGCGGGTGACACCGGGGAGCTGTTTTTT

j_gene: TRBJ2-1
d_gene: .
abundance: .
v_gene: TRBV20-1
CDR3aa: CSARTRNEQFF
CDR3nt: TGCAGTGCTAGAACTAGGAATGAGCAGTTCTTC

j_gene: TRBJ2-7
d_gene: .
abundance: few
v_gene: TRBV27
CDR3aa: CASSLWGDHEQYF
CDR3nt: TGTGCCAGCAGTTTATGGGGAGACCACGAGCAGTACTTC

j_gene: TRBJ2-3
d_gene: .
abundance: .
v_gene: TRBV6-5
CDR3aa: CASSPSGTSTDTQYF
CDR3nt: TGTGCCAGCAGTCCGAGCGGAACTAGCACAGATACGCAGTATTTT

j_gene: TRBJ2-1
d_gene: .
abundance: .
v_gene: TRBV6-4
CDR3aa: CASSVTMTVYNEQFF
CDR3nt: TGTGCCAGCAGTGTTACAATGACAGTCTACAATGAGCAGTTCTTC

j_gene: TRBJ2-3
d_gene: TRBD2
abundance: .
v_gene: TRBV19
CDR3aa: CASSLTSGSPDTQYF
CDR3nt: TGTGCCAGTAGCCTAACTAGCGGGAGCCCAGATACGCAGTATTTT

j_gene: TRBJ2-1
d_gene: TRBD2
abundance: .
v_gene: TRBV29-1
CDR3aa: CSVYGTSGVESSYNEQFF
CDR3nt: TGCAGCGTCTATGGGACTAGCGGGGTTGAAAGCTCCTACAATGAGCAGTTCTTC

j_gene: TRBJ2-3
d_gene: TRBD2
abundance: .
v_gene: TRBV27
CDR3aa: CASSFLAGTSTDTQYF
CDR3nt: TGTGCCAGCAGTTTCCTAGCGGGGACCAGCACAGATACGCAGTATTTT

j_gene: TRBJ1-1
d_gene: .
abundance: .
v_gene: TRBV6-5
CDR3aa: CASRSTGNTEAFF
CDR3nt: TGTGCCAGCAGAAGTACAGGGAACACTGAAGCTTTCTTT

j_gene: TRBJ2-1
d_gene: TRBD2
abundance: .
v_gene: TRBV4-2
CDR3aa: CASSQVAGGLYNEQFF
CDR3nt: TGTGCCAGCAGCCAAGTAGCGGGGGGTCTCTACAATGAGCAGTTCTTC

j_gene: TRBJ2-5
d_gene: TRBD2
abundance: .
v_gene: TRBV7-9
CDR3aa: CASSYLGLAGQETQYF
CDR3nt: TGTGCCAGCAGCTACTTGGGACTAGCGGGACAAGAGACCCAGTACTTC

j_gene: TRBJ1-2
d_gene: .
abundance: .
v_gene: TRBV19
CDR3aa: CASSIIRDPYYGYTF
CDR3nt: TGTGCCAGTAGTATCATCAGGGATCCCTACTATGGCTACACCTTC

j_gene: TRBJ2-3
d_gene: .
abundance: .
v_gene: TRBV9
CDR3aa: CASSPLVTDTQYF
CDR3nt: TGTGCCAGCAGCCCCCTAGTGACAGATACGCAGTATTTT

j_gene: TRBJ1-6
d_gene: TRBD1
abundance: .
v_gene: TRBV5-6
CDR3aa: CASNYGTGGNSPLHF
CDR3nt: TGTGCCAGCAACTACGGGACAGGGGGGAATTCACCCCTCCACTTT

j_gene: TRBJ1-4
d_gene: .
abundance: .
v_gene: TRBV11-2
CDR3aa: CASSSRQGLSEKLFF
CDR3nt: TGTGCCAGCAGCTCTCGGCAGGGGCTGAGCGAAAAACTGTTTTTT

j_gene: TRBJ2-5
d_gene: TRBD2
abundance: few
v_gene: TRBV27
CDR3aa: CASRAGRGQETQYF
CDR3nt: TGTGCCAGCAGGGCCGGGAGGGGGCAAGAGACCCAGTACTTC

j_gene: TRBJ2-7
d_gene: TRBD1
abundance: once
v_gene: TRBV6-1
CDR3aa: CASTTGAGGSYEQYF
CDR3nt: TGTGCCAGCACCACAGGGGCAGGGGGCTCCTACGAGCAGTACTTC

j_gene: TRBJ2-2
d_gene: TRBD1
abundance: .
v_gene: TRBV5-1
CDR3aa: CASSRDSPDGELFF
CDR3nt: TGCGCCAGCAGTAGGGACAGTCCCGATGGGGAGCTGTTTTTT

j_gene: TRBJ1-5
d_gene: .
abundance: once
v_gene: TRBV7-9
CDR3aa: CASSRQANQPQHF
CDR3nt: TGTGCCAGCAGCCGACAGGCAAATCAGCCCCAGCATTTT

j_gene: TRBJ2-3
d_gene: TRBD2
abundance: .
v_gene: TRBV5-8
CDR3aa: CASSSSGGTSTDTQYF
CDR3nt: TGTGCCAGCAGCTCCAGCGGGGGGACTAGCACAGATACGCAGTATTTT

j_gene: TRBJ2-2
d_gene: TRBD1
abundance: .
v_gene: TRBV9
CDR3aa: CASTLGTGVHTGELFF
CDR3nt: TGTGCCAGCACCCTTGGGACAGGGGTACACACCGGGGAGCTGTTTTTT

j_gene: TRBJ1-1
d_gene: TRBD1
abundance: .
v_gene: TRBV7-9
CDR3aa: CASSLRDSNTEAFF
CDR3nt: TGTGCCAGCAGCTTACGGGACAGTAACACTGAAGCTTTCTTT

j_gene: TRBJ2-2
d_gene: TRBD2
abundance: .
v_gene: TRBV2
CDR3aa: CASSDIRVAGGTGELFF
CDR3nt: TGTGCCAGCAGTGATATTCGGGTAGCGGGGGGAACCGGGGAGCTGTTTTTT

j_gene: TRBJ1-4
d_gene: .
abundance: .
v_gene: TRBV7-9
CDR3aa: CASSFIGGPVWEKLFF
CDR3nt: TGTGCCAGCAGCTTTATCGGGGGGCCAGTTTGGGAAAAACTGTTTTTT

j_gene: TRBJ2-7
d_gene: .
abundance: few
v_gene: TRBV5-1
CDR3aa: CASSLGRGGTHEQYF
CDR3nt: TGCGCCAGCAGCTTGGGTCGAGGAGGGACCCACGAGCAGTACTTC

j_gene: TRBJ2-5
d_gene: TRBD2
abundance: .
v_gene: TRBV7-8
CDR3aa: CASSGGLAGAGVETQYF
CDR3nt: TGTGCCAGCAGCGGGGGACTAGCGGGAGCGGGAGTAGAGACCCAGTACTTC

j_gene: TRBJ1-1
d_gene: TRBD1
abundance: .
v_gene: TRBV27
CDR3aa: CASSAQTGVTEAFF
CDR3nt: TGTGCCAGCAGTGCCCAGACAGGGGTTACTGAAGCTTTCTTT

j_gene: TRBJ1-4
d_gene: .
abundance: .
v_gene: TRBV7-9
CDR3aa: CASSSGPGRTNEKLFF
CDR3nt: TGTGCCAGCAGCTCTGGCCCAGGAAGAACTAATGAAAAACTGTTTTTT

j_gene: TRBJ2-2
d_gene: .
abundance: .
v_gene: TRBV11-3
CDR3aa: CASSPSDSNTGELFF
CDR3nt: TGTGCCAGCAGCCCATCTGACTCTAACACCGGGGAGCTGTTTTTT

j_gene: TRBJ2-1
d_gene: .
abundance: once
v_gene: TRBV9
CDR3aa: CASSLGGGSGLKQFF
CDR3nt: TGTGCCAGCAGCTTAGGGGGGGGGTCGGGACTAAAGCAGTTCTTC

j_gene: TRBJ1-5
d_gene: TRBD1
abundance: .
v_gene: TRBV27
CDR3aa: CASSVIRDRHYSNQPQHF
CDR3nt: TGTGCCAGCAGTGTCATACGGGACAGACATTATAGCAATCAGCCCCAGCATTTT

j_gene: TRBJ2-1
d_gene: TRBD2
abundance: .
v_gene: TRBV7-9
CDR3aa: CASSLTSGRRNEQFF
CDR3nt: TGTGCCAGCAGCCTTACTAGCGGGAGGAGGAATGAGCAGTTCTTC

j_gene: TRBJ2-7
d_gene: TRBD2
abundance: .
v_gene: TRBV5-1
CDR3aa: CASSSSPLAGDYEQYF
CDR3nt: TGCGCCAGCAGCTCGTCACCTCTAGCGGGGGACTACGAGCAGTACTTC

j_gene: TRBJ2-1
d_gene: .
abundance: .
v_gene: TRBV27
CDR3aa: CASSLRGPYNEQFF
CDR3nt: TGTGCCAGCAGTTTACGAGGGCCCTACAATGAGCAGTTCTTC

j_gene: TRBJ2-5
d_gene: TRBD2
abundance: .
v_gene: TRBV4-1
CDR3aa: CASSPGLAGGVQETQYF
CDR3nt: TGCGCCAGCAGCCCAGGACTAGCGGGGGGGGTACAAGAGACCCAGTACTTC

j_gene: TRBJ2-7
d_gene: .
abundance: .
v_gene: TRBV5-1
CDR3aa: CASSLTGDEQYF
CDR3nt: TGCGCCAGCAGCCTGACCGGGGACGAGCAGTACTTC

j_gene: TRBJ2-2
d_gene: .
abundance: .
v_gene: TRBV10-1
CDR3aa: CASSEVETGELFF
CDR3nt: TGCGCCAGCAGTGAGGTCGAGACCGGGGAGCTGTTTTTT

j_gene: TRBJ2-1
d_gene: TRBD2
abundance: .
v_gene: TRBV27
CDR3aa: CASSWDRGGFDEQFF
CDR3nt: TGTGCCAGCAGTTGGGACCGGGGAGGGTTCGATGAGCAGTTCTTC

j_gene: TRBJ2-4
d_gene: TRBD2
abundance: .
v_gene: TRBV30
CDR3aa: CAWGSGGSQYF
CDR3nt: TGTGCCTGGGGTAGCGGGGGGTCTCAGTACTTC

j_gene: TRBJ2-7
d_gene: TRBD1
abundance: .
v_gene: TRBV7-8
CDR3aa: CASSLETGGRYEQYF
CDR3nt: TGTGCCAGCAGCTTAGAGACAGGGGGCCGCTACGAGCAGTACTTC

j_gene: TRBJ1-1
d_gene: .
abundance: .
v_gene: TRBV4-1
CDR3aa: CASSEGAGLDMNTEAFF
CDR3nt: TGCGCCAGCAGCGAGGGCGCCGGGCTCGACATGAACACTGAAGCTTTCTTT